The clone carrying this T cell receptor beta chain was recorded once. Participants were placed into cohorts based on the clinical history they reported. These data belong to a study of blood T cell repertoires in COVID-19. At the level of the study: COVID-19 samples collected from the United States, Italy and Spain covered acute and convalescent phases.

Original processing methods: Amplification of reference gene primers provided the estimated nucleated cell counts. TCRdb's copy holds only in-frame clones and misses some; the assay was immunoSEQ multiplex PCR. That table supplies the V and J calls and clone size; D and trimming were determined from the DNA. Among 390,000 or so clones listed, under 85% were seen once. CDR3 length: 17 amino acids. Looked up from germline, CDR1 is MNHEY and CDR2 is SVGEGT. V was cut by 7 bases and J by 5 bases, with 24 bases left in between. The chain joins TRBV6-2 or TRBV6-3 to TRBJ2-1; no reliable D call. This receptor was identified in a woman in her forties or fifties who had recovered from COVID-19. The sequencing sample was made of PBMCs or T cells enriched from blood (not recorded which). DNA for the CDR3: TGTGCCAGCACCCCTGCGGCCGCGCCTCGGCACCACAATGAGCAGTTCTTC. It codes for CASTPAAAPRHHNEQFF.